The 22 T cell receptor beta chains listed next were all sequenced from one sample in a study of control samples from healthy donors and cancer patients (dated by TCRdb to the early 2020s). Library method: the immunoSEQ multiplex PCR assay. The source is immuneACCESS, and TCRdb retained only in-frame sequences with V and J called. Part of the clones is not carried over; for the studies checked, unresolved V genes explain less than half of this, and the remainder is unexplained. In all, the sample holds 45,000 to 60,000 clones, and around 90% of those were seen once. About 14% of the sample is held by the ten biggest clonotypes. Sequencing used PBMCs. The source of these receptors is a man in his sixties with head and neck cancer.

CDR3 nucleotides: TGTGCCAGCAGCTTGTCCCGAGGGGAGACCCAGTACTTC. The encoded protein is CASSLSRGETQYF. The V call is TRBV5-4, the J call TRBJ2-5, with a possible D match to TRBD2 (5 bases). Germline loops: CDR1 SGHNT, CDR2 YYREEE (reference sequence). The CDR3 covers 13 residues. V was cut by 1 base and J by 5 bases, with 9 bases left in between.

This clone was seen a few times. This CDR3 is CASSLGTGAEQYF. CDR3 sequence (DNA): TGTGCCAGCAGCTTAGGGACAGGGGCCGAGCAGTACTTC. The rearrangement links TRBV7-9 to TRBJ2-7, with 9 bases that match TRBD1. The germline CDR1 and CDR2 sequences are SEHNR and FQNEAQ (reference sequence). V gave up 1 base and J gave up 6 bases; unmatched junction bases: 1. This CDR3 spans 13 amino acids.

The rearrangement links TRBV18 to TRBJ2-5; 10 bases are a match to TRBD1. Germline trimming cut 0 bases from V and 4 bases from J; bases unmatched to any gene: 8. This CDR3 is 17 amino acids long. In germline, CDR1 is KGHSH, CDR2 LQKENI. Written as DNA, the CDR3 is TGTGCCAGCTCACCACCGGACAGGGGGAACCCCAGAGAGACCCAGTACTTC. Protein: CASSPPDRGNPRETQYF.

This clone was detected a few times. The genes are TRBV4-2 and TRBJ1-2; D ambiguous. Trimming took off 6 bases at V and 0 bases at J, with 11 bases between the two ends. Germline assignment: CDR1 LGHNA and CDR2 YNFKEQ. The CDR3 is 14 amino acids. CDR3 DNA: TGTGCCAGCAGACTTGCTGGAGCTAACTATGGCTACACCTTC. Protein sequence: CASRLAGANYGYTF.

The CDR3 loop reads CASSSGRGRSEAFF. In DNA, the CDR3 is TGTGCCAGCAGTTCTGGCAGGGGGAGGAGTGAAGCTTTCTTT. V usage is TRBV27 and J usage is TRBJ1-1; 7 nucleotides agree with TRBD1. V was clipped by 4 bases and J by 7 bases; unmatched bases: 9. The CDR3 totals 14 residues. The germline V gene encodes CDR1 MNHEY and CDR2 SMNVEV (reference sequence).

This sequence joins TRBV4-2 and TRBJ1-2; 10 nucleotides agree with TRBD1. V dropped 1 base and J dropped 5; count of bases not matched to a gene: 10. The CDR3 has 17 residues. Germline V lookup: CDR1 LGHNA, CDR2 YNFKEQ. CDR3 coding DNA: TGTGCCAGCAGCCAAGTAGACAGGGGGCGCTATGAGTATGGCTACACCTTC. Protein product: CASSQVDRGRYEYGYTF.

The genes are TRBV28 and TRBJ2-3; TRBD1 matches 9 bases. This CDR3 spans 16 amino acids. CDR1 is MDHEN and CDR2 is SYDVKM in the germline V gene. J was trimmed by 5 bases and V by 1 base; bases with no gene match: 7. The DNA of the CDR3 is TGTGCCAGCAGTTTATCACCGGGACAGGGTGTAGATACGCAGTATTTT. Amino acids: CASSLSPGQGVDTQYF.

V usage is TRBV5-5 and J usage is TRBJ2-5, with D possibly called TRBD1 or TRBD2 (5 bases each). The CDR3 is 12 residues long. Per germline, CDR1 SGHKS and CDR2 YYEKEE (reference sequence). V gave up 1 base and J gave up 9 bases, with 10 bases separating them. The CDR3 sequence is CASSLSGLPQYF. The DNA of the CDR3 is TGTGCCAGCAGCTTGTCGGGGCTACCCCAGTACTTC.

This chain uses TRBV6-5 with TRBJ2-7; D possibly corresponds to TRBD1 (5 bases). V dropped 5 bases and J dropped 4 bases, with 15 bases sitting between them. CDR3 length equals 14 residues. From germline, CDR1 is MNHEY and CDR2 SVGAGI. The CDR3 loop reads CASSPYDQGYEQYF. In nucleotides, the CDR3 is TGTGCCAGCAGTCCGTATGACCAGGGTTACGAGCAGTACTTC.

The chain carries TRBV30 and TRBJ2-4, with D possibly matching TRBD1 (5 bases). The V gene's germline CDR1 is GTSNPN and CDR2 SVGIG (reference sequence). The V end was cut by 2 bases, the J end by 2 bases, with 10 bases between. The CDR3 contains 14 residues. The CDR3 loop is CAWSFQGTKNIQYF. The CDR3 coding sequence is TGTGCCTGGAGTTTCCAGGGAACCAAAAACATTCAGTACTTC. Complete variable domain (other parts from reference TRBV30 and TRBJ2-4): SQTIHQWPATLVQPVGSPLSLECTVEGTSNPNLYWYRQAAGRGLQLLFYSVGIGQISSEVPQNLSASRPQDRQFILSSKKLLLSDSGFYLCAWSFQGTKNIQYFGAGTRLSVL.

The chain is built from TRBV30 and TRBJ1-3, with 8 bases identical to TRBD1. Per the germline V gene, CDR1 is GTSNPN and CDR2 is SVGIG (reference sequence). This CDR3 is built from 12 residues. After removal of 4 bases from V and 10 bases from J, the junction contained 6 bases not matched to a gene. CDR3 residues: CAWNDRGLTIYF. CDR3 coding DNA: TGTGCCTGGAACGACAGGGGCTTAACCATATATTTT.

The chain uses TRBV6-5 and TRBJ1-2; D is ambiguous. CDR1 and CDR2 from the germline V gene are MNHEY and SVGAGI. The CDR3 length is 13 residues. The V and J ends lost 8 bases and 6 bases respectively, with 16 bases between them. In nucleotides, the CDR3 is TGTGCCAGCTCTAAAACAAATACCCATGGCTACACCTTC. Amino acid sequence: CASSKTNTHGYTF.

The V and J genes are TRBV28 and TRBJ1-1; D ambiguous. CDR1 is MDHEN and CDR2 is SYDVKM in the germline V gene. The CDR3 runs 13 residues. V lost 6 bases, J lost 1 base, and 9 bases lay in between. CDR3 sequence reads: CASSRSTNTEAFF. CDR3 DNA sequence: TGTGCCAGCAGCCGCAGTACGAACACTGAAGCTTTCTTT.

This rearrangement joins TRBV7-9 to TRBJ1-3; D gene uncertain. The V and J ends lost 2 bases and 0 bases respectively, with 8 bases between them. Germline V gene sequence: CDR1 SEHNR, CDR2 FQNEAQ (reference sequence). This CDR3 is built from 15 residues. CDR3 sequence reads: CASSLIGSSGNTIYF. The CDR3 DNA reads TGTGCCAGCAGCTTAATTGGGAGCTCTGGAAACACCATATATTTT. The full variable domain, in which reference TRBV7-9 and TRBJ1-3 provide the parts outside the CDR3, is DTGVSQNPRHKITKRGQNVTFRCDPISEHNRLYWYRQTLGQGPEFLTYFQNEAQLEKSRLLSDRFSAERPKGSFSTLEIQRTEQGDSAMYLCASSLIGSSGNTIYFGEGSWLTVV.

V usage is TRBV7-2 and J usage is TRBJ2-1, with a tentative D call TRBD1 (6 bases). Germline V gene sequence: CDR1 SGHTA, CDR2 FQGNSA. CDR3 length: 15 residues. Trimming left V 4 bases short and J 9 bases short, with 19 bases between. The CDR3 reads CASSSTGLFYVEQFF. CDR3 DNA: TGTGCCAGCAGCTCAACAGGGTTGTTCTACGTTGAGCAGTTCTTC.

A single count supports this clone. The chain joins TRBV6-5 to TRBJ2-2; no reliable D call. Germline CDR1 MNHEY, CDR2 SVGAGI. V lost 6 bases to trimming and J lost 5 bases, with 13 bases between them. The CDR3 length is 14 residues. For the CDR3, the DNA is TGTGCCAGCAGAGTGGGCAGACGGACCGGGGAGCTGTTTTTT. It yields the protein CASRVGRRTGELFF.

J is TRBJ1-5 and V is TRBV10-2, with D tentatively TRBD1 (5 bases). CDR1 WSHSY and CDR2 SAAADI come from the germline V gene. The CDR3 has 13 residues. Trimming removed 4 bases at V and 4 bases at J, with 8 bases between. The CDR3 sequence: CASSGQTNQPQHF. CDR3 in DNA: TGCGCCAGCAGTGGACAGACTAATCAGCCCCAGCATTTT.

This rearrangement joins TRBV2 to TRBJ1-1; TRBD1 is a possible D gene (6 bases). CDR1 and CDR2 from the germline V gene are SNHLY and FYNNEI. V lost 6 bases, J lost 8 bases, and 19 bases lay in between. This CDR3 spans 14 amino acids. The CDR3 protein is CASSPGRGGAEAFF. CDR3 sequence (DNA): TGTGCCAGCAGCCCCGGGCGGGGGGGCGCCGAAGCTTTCTTT.

The V call is TRBV7-9, the J call TRBJ2-1; D is ambiguous. CDR3 length: 14 amino acids. CDR1 and CDR2 from the germline V gene are SEHNR and FQNEAQ (reference sequence). V shed 2 bases and J shed 4 bases, with 9 bases lying between them. Written as DNA, the CDR3 is TGTGCCAGCAGCTTATCGGCTGCTTACAATGAGCAGTTCTTC. It yields the protein CASSLSAAYNEQFF.

This chain links TRBV19 with TRBJ1-5; TRBD1 aligns across 7 bases. The CDR3 length is 15 residues. The germline V gene encodes CDR1 LNHDA and CDR2 SQIVND (reference sequence). Germline trimming cut 2 bases from V and 4 bases from J; bases unmatched to any gene: 5. Written as DNA, the CDR3 is TGTGCCAGTAGTATACCGGGACAGCCAAATCAGCCCCAGCATTTT. As protein: CASSIPGQPNQPQHF.

The chain has TRBV5-1 and TRBJ2-3, with TRBD2 as a possible D gene (5 bases). The CDR3 is made up of 14 amino acids. Trimming pared 0 bases from V and 4 bases from J, leaving 9 bases between. Germline V CDR1 and CDR2: SGHRS, YFSETQ. Written as DNA, the CDR3 is TGCGCCAGCAGCTTGGGATTAGCGTCAGATACGCAGTATTTT. It is translated as CASSLGLASDTQYF.

The chain joins TRBV24-1 to TRBJ2-1; possible D gene TRBD2, 7 bases. CDR1 KGHDR and CDR2 SFDVKD come from the germline V gene. This CDR3 contains 13 residues. V was trimmed by 7 bases and J by 6 bases, leaving 12 bases between them. The CDR3 loop is CATREGGGNEQFF. As DNA, the CDR3 is TGTGCCACCAGGGAGGGAGGGGGCAATGAGCAGTTCTTC.